This T cell receptor beta chain was recorded in a study of blood T cell repertoires in COVID-19. From germline, CDR1 is MNHEY and CDR2 SVGAGI. This CDR3 spans 14 amino acids. The J segment lost 1 base and the V segment lost 6 bases, leaving 4 bases of the junction unmatched. A Seattle source enrolled patients during active infection and followed them longitudinally. Per the original data handling: Reference gene primer amplification yielded estimated nucleated cell counts. TCRdb's copy holds only in-frame clones and misses some; the assay was immunoSEQ multiplex PCR. V and J calls and clone size follow that table, whereas D and trimming were derived from the DNA. The table lists around 400,000 clones, about 90% of them singletons.

The V call is TRBV6-5, the J call TRBJ1-1; 8 nucleotides agree with TRBD1. The specimen sequenced was peripheral blood. This TCR derives from a woman aged 25 to 39 with COVID-19, enrolled during active disease. CDR3 sequence reads: CASRLGQANTEAFF. In DNA form, the CDR3 reads TGTGCCAGCAGACTGGGACAGGCGAACACTGAAGCTTTCTTT.